Each of the 8 T cell receptor beta chains below was sequenced from the same sample in a study of T cells after yellow fever vaccination (dated by TCRdb to about 2019). The treatment or condition label for this specimen denotes: live attenuated yellow fever vaccine strain. Library generation was performed with 5' RACE. TCRdb lists the instrument as Illumina NovaSeq 6000. The raw public data were reprocessed by TCRdb itself: fastp quality trimming at Q25, MiXCR clonotype calling, in-frame beta chains only. Each record represents a unique CDR3 protein, reported with the most common genes and DNA among its rows. This sample gives 350,000 to 550,000 distinct CDR3 sequences in total; roughly a sixth of them show up just once. 15% to 20% of the sample is taken by the ten largest. The sequencing here drew on PBMCs, taken before the yellow fever booster vaccination. The receptor source for this set is a young man who received the YFV17D yellow fever vaccine.

The chain recombines TRBV6-1 with TRBJ2-7; tentatively, D is TRBD1 (5 bases). V lost 2 bases and J lost 6, with 8 bases in between. This CDR3 region has 12 residues. Per germline, CDR1 MNHNS and CDR2 SASEGT. The CDR3 DNA reads TGTGCCAGCAGTGAACAGGGCTCCGAGCAGTACTTC. Protein product: CASSEQGSEQYF.

This clonotype has ten or more counts. The chain combines TRBV4-2 with TRBJ1-1, with a tentative D call TRBD1 (5 bases). With 0 bases removed from V and 5 bases from J, the gap between germline ends came to 10 bases. This CDR3 is 14 amino acids long. Looked up from germline, CDR1 is LGHNA and CDR2 is YNFKEQ. The CDR3 region is CASSQDIRETEAFF. CDR3 DNA: TGTGCCAGCAGCCAAGATATCAGGGAGACTGAAGCTTTCTTT.

Only a few counts were recorded for this clonotype. The chain uses TRBV5-1 and TRBJ2-1; D gene uncertain. The CDR3 covers 16 residues. V lost 1 base and J lost 4, with 15 bases in between. Germline CDR1 is SGHRS and CDR2 is YFSETQ. The chain's CDR3 is CASSLMSRSKYNEQFF. CDR3 nucleotides: TGCGCCAGCAGCTTGATGAGTAGGAGCAAATACAATGAGCAGTTCTTC.

The CDR3 coding sequence is TGCGCCAGCAGCGCGACAGTGAACACTGAAGCTTTCTTT. Protein sequence: CASSATVNTEAFF. The chain recombines TRBV5-1 with TRBJ1-1; D perhaps matches TRBD1 (5 bases). The V and J ends lost 4 bases and 0 bases respectively, with 7 bases between them. The germline V gene encodes CDR1 SGHRS and CDR2 YFSETQ. This CDR3 is 13 amino acids long.

This clonotype has at least ten counts. This chain connects TRBV10-3 to TRBJ2-3; D perhaps matches TRBD1 (5 bases). The CDR3 is 17 amino acids. CDR1 is ENHRY and CDR2 is SYGVKD in the germline V gene. Trimming took 3 bases from V and 1 from J, leaving 17 bases between them. The chain's CDR3 is CAISEFLTGAGTDTQYF. DNA for the CDR3: TGTGCCATCAGTGAATTTTTGACTGGGGCGGGCACAGATACGCAGTATTTT.

This clonotype has a handful of counts. V gene TRBV7-2 combines with J gene TRBJ1-2, with TRBD1 matching over 7 bases. The V segment lost 4 bases and the J segment 3 bases; nucleotides outside the gene matches: 5. CDR3 length: 14 amino acids. The V gene's germline CDR1 is SGHTA and CDR2 FQGNSA. CDR3 sequence: CASSYPGTDYGYTF. The CDR3 nucleotides read TGTGCCAGCAGCTACCCCGGGACAGACTATGGCTACACCTTC.

This clonotype was observed a handful of times. V usage is TRBV5-6 and J usage is TRBJ2-1; D not certain. Germline lookup yields CDR1 SGHDT and CDR2 YYEEEE. CDR3 size: 14 residues. V lost 1 base and J lost 0, with 5 bases in between. The CDR3 DNA is TGTGCCAGCAGCTTGTACAGCTCCTACAATGAGCAGTTCTTC. Residues: CASSLYSSYNEQFF.

The chain recombines TRBV7-9 with TRBJ1-1, with no clear D. This CDR3 region has 13 residues. Germline V CDR1 and CDR2: SEHNR, FQNEAQ (reference sequence). Trimming removed 0 bases from V and 5 bases from J, with 7 bases in between. The CDR3 nucleotides are TGTGCCAGCAGCTTAGCACCGAGGACTGAAGCTTTCTTT. Residues: CASSLAPRTEAFF.